The present T cell receptor (beta chain) was sequenced within a study of blood T cell repertoires in COVID-19. The method was immunoSEQ multiplex PCR; TCRdb's version includes in-frame clones alone and lacks a portion of them. The repertoire consists of roughly 280,000 clones, with about nine tenths occurring once and the leading ten covering roughly 2.2%. Trimming shortened V by 0 bases and J by 0 bases, and 4 bases separated the two germline ends. In germline, CDR1 is MDHEN, CDR2 SYDVKM. This CDR3 has 14 residues. This TCR was sampled from a man aged 50 to 60 with acute or convalescent COVID-19. Sequencing was done on a sample of peripheral blood. The V gene is TRBV28, the J gene TRBJ2-3; D remains unclear. The CDR3 coding sequence is TGTGCCAGCAGTTTATGGGAGAGCACAGATACGCAGTATTTT. It is translated as CASSLWESTDTQYF.